This T cell receptor (beta chain) comes out of a study of cytomegalovirus exposure and HLA in healthy donors. The PCR had 60 Vbeta and 13 Jbeta primers. This table comes from immunoSEQ multiplex PCR, and its TCRdb copy is limited to in-frame clones, with some not included. The sample comprises 120,000 to 150,000 clones, around four fifths of which are singletons, and 3% to 3.5% rests with the top ten. The CDR3 has 15 residues. Germline-derived CDR1 and CDR2 are MNHNY and SVGAGI (reference sequence). J was trimmed by 0 bases and V by 5 bases; bases with no gene match: 2. Worth noting for this clone: Its antigen is still unknown.

General study findings and limits: The records held CMV serostatus as the only immune exposure information.

The clonotype originates from a male donor in good health and CMV-seronegative. Sample: PBMCs. The chain couples TRBV6-6 to TRBJ1-1, with 11 bases that match TRBD1. This CDR3 reads CASSAGQGVNTEAFF. In DNA form, the CDR3 reads TGTGCCAGCAGTGCGGGACAGGGGGTGAACACTGAAGCTTTCTTT.